What follows are 30 T cell receptor beta chains derived from one specimen sequenced in a study of T cell responses to AZD1222 COVID-19 vaccine. Repertoires were generated with immunoSEQ multiplex PCR, while TCRdb's copy carries only in-frame clones and drops some. The data contain around 94,000 clones, nearly 90% of them singletons. Source: peripheral blood, taken on day 0 of AZD1222 vaccination. The receptors here all came from an adult in good health.

This clone is a singleton in its sample. The chain links TRBV9 to TRBJ1-1; no clear D gene. V gave up 0 bases and J gave up 1 base, with 7 bases separating them. This CDR3 is built from 14 residues. Germline V CDR1 and CDR2: SGDLS, YYNGEE. CDR3 loop: CASSVGWQNTEAFF. The CDR3 DNA is TGTGCCAGCAGCGTAGGATGGCAGAACACTGAAGCTTTCTTT.

This chain joins TRBV19 and TRBJ2-7; tentative D call: TRBD2 (6 bases). CDR1 and CDR2 from the germline V gene are LNHDA and SQIVND (reference sequence). V lost 4 bases, J lost 1 base, and 14 bases lay in between. This CDR3 has 15 residues. CDR3 residues: CASSTFLARSYEQYF. CDR3 in DNA: TGTGCCAGTAGTACTTTTCTAGCGCGTTCCTACGAGCAGTACTTC.

The chain links TRBV7-3 to TRBJ2-1, with 8 bases lining up with TRBD1. The CDR3 length is 15 residues. The germline V gene has CDR1 SGHTA and CDR2 FQGTGA. Losses at the gene ends were 6 bases for V and 9 bases for J; bases not matched to a gene: 13. The DNA of the CDR3 is TGTGCCAGCAGTCTTCAGGGGGCGTATGGGGTTGAGCAGTTCTTC. Its translation: CASSLQGAYGVEQFF. Based on the CDR3 plus reference TRBV7-3 and TRBJ2-1, the full variable domain is GAGVSQTPSNKVTEKGKYVELRCDPISGHTALYWYRQSLGQGPEFLIYFQGTGAADDSGLPNDRFFAVRPEGSVSTLKIQRTERGDSAVYLCASSLQGAYGVEQFFGPGTRLTVL.

The J gene is TRBJ1-2, the V gene TRBV29-1, with TRBD1 as a possible D gene (5 bases). The V and J ends lost 3 bases and 0 bases respectively, with 14 bases between them. Germline CDR1 SQVTM, CDR2 ANQGSEA. The CDR3 extends over 15 amino acids. In DNA form, the CDR3 reads TGCAGCGTTGAGGCGGGACGTGAGACTAACTATGGCTACACCTTC. This gives the protein CSVEAGRETNYGYTF.

The chain uses TRBV9 and TRBJ2-1; D remains unclear. The length of the CDR3 is 15 residues. V gave up 0 bases and J gave up 0 bases, with 7 bases separating them. Germline V gene sequence: CDR1 SGDLS, CDR2 YYNGEE. In DNA, the CDR3 is TGTGCCAGCAGCGTAGAAGCGCTCTCCTACAATGAGCAGTTCTTC. Translated, it gives CASSVEALSYNEQFF.

The chain employs TRBV6-5 and TRBJ1-2, with D possibly matching TRBD1 (6 bases). The V and J ends lost 2 bases and 7 bases respectively, with 14 bases between them. The CDR3 runs 14 residues. Germline V gives CDR1 MNHEY, CDR2 SVGAGI. The CDR3 here is CASSYPRGVGGYTF. In nucleotides, the CDR3 is TGTGCCAGCAGTTACCCCAGGGGCGTGGGTGGCTACACCTTC.

The chain employs TRBV19 and TRBJ1-2, with D perhaps matching TRBD1 (5 bases). V lost 6 bases to trimming and J lost 4 bases, with 18 bases between them. CDR1 is LNHDA and CDR2 is SQIVND in the germline V gene (reference sequence). CDR3 size: 15 residues. CDR3 sequence: CASRDQGSSFYGYTF. The CDR3 nucleotides read TGTGCCAGTAGGGACCAGGGAAGCTCATTCTATGGCTACACCTTC.

The CDR3 nucleotides read TGTGCCAGTAGTATAGCCGGGACAGCCTATGGCTACACCTTC. Its translation: CASSIAGTAYGYTF. The V gene is TRBV19, the J gene TRBJ1-2; 7 bases map to TRBD1. This CDR3 is 14 amino acids long. J gave up 4 bases and V 1 base, and 3 bases lay outside the gene matches. Germline assignment: CDR1 LNHDA and CDR2 SQIVND (reference sequence).

This clone has just a few counts. The J gene is TRBJ1-4, the V gene TRBV7-8, with unresolved D. V was pared by 4 bases and J by 0 bases, with 9 bases between. The CDR3 spans 15 residues. The V gene's germline CDR1 is SGHVS and CDR2 FQNEAQ. The CDR3: CASSSNSATNEKLFF. Here the CDR3 DNA reads TGTGCCAGCAGCTCCAATAGTGCAACTAATGAAAAACTGTTTTTT.

The chain recombines TRBV9 with TRBJ1-3; D not resolved. V lost 3 bases and J 0 bases, leaving 7 bases between the germline ends. The CDR3 is 14 amino acids. In germline, CDR1 is SGDLS, CDR2 YYNGEE. In DNA, the CDR3 is TGTGCCAGCAGCGGTGTGGTCTCTGGAAACACCATATATTTT. Protein product: CASSGVVSGNTIYF.

This chain joins TRBV7-3 and TRBJ2-3; 7 bases align to TRBD1. Germline CDR1 SGHTA, CDR2 FQGTGA. The CDR3 has 15 amino acids. V was clipped by 5 bases and J by 6 bases; unmatched bases: 11. The CDR3 protein is CASSRRDSPLDTQYF. Here the CDR3 DNA reads TGTGCCAGCAGCCGCCGGGACAGCCCGTTGGATACGCAGTATTTT.

The gene calls are TRBV6-5 and TRBJ1-2; TRBD1 might be the D (6 bases). CDR3 length equals 14 residues. Per the germline V gene, CDR1 is MNHEY and CDR2 is SVGAGI. Trimming took 5 bases from V and 8 from J, leaving 18 bases between them. The CDR3 DNA sequence: TGTGCCAGCAGTCAGAGCCCGACAGGAGGAGGCTACACCTTC. Encoded protein: CASSQSPTGGGYTF.

Here the CDR3 reads CASRPGEGTEAFF. The CDR3, as DNA: TGTGCCAGCAGACCCGGGGAGGGCACTGAAGCTTTCTTT. This chain joins TRBV6-5 and TRBJ1-1; D is unclear. V gave up 6 bases and J gave up 4 bases, with 12 bases separating them. CDR3 length: 13 amino acids. Germline V gene sequence: CDR1 MNHEY, CDR2 SVGAGI.

The chain has TRBV29-1 and TRBJ1-3; D uncertain. V was pared by 4 bases and J by 0 bases, with 13 bases between. This CDR3 is 15 amino acids long. Germline loops: CDR1 SQVTM, CDR2 ANQGSEA. The CDR3 spells CSVVAEALSGNTIYF. The CDR3 nucleotides are TGCAGCGTTGTGGCAGAAGCTCTCTCTGGAAACACCATATATTTT. Variable domain in full (rest from reference TRBV29-1 and TRBJ1-3): SAVISQKPSRDICQRGTSLTIQCQVDSQVTMMFWYRQQPGQSLTLIATANQGSEATYESGFVIDKFPISRPNLTFSTLTVSNMSPEDSSIYLCSVVAEALSGNTIYFGEGSWLTVV.

V usage is TRBV6-5 and J usage is TRBJ1-1, with D tentatively TRBD1 (6 bases). Germline values: CDR1 MNHEY, CDR2 SVGAGI. There are 13 residues in the CDR3. V gave up 8 bases and J gave up 1 base, with 11 bases separating them. The CDR3 nucleotides read TGTGCCAGCGACCGGACAGCGAACACTGAAGCTTTCTTT. The encoded protein is CASDRTANTEAFF.

The rearrangement uses TRBV3-1 (or the pseudogene TRBV3-2) and TRBJ1-3; D ambiguous. This CDR3 region has 15 residues. The germline V gene has CDR1 LGHDT and CDR2 YNNKEL (reference sequence). V was cut by 0 bases and J by 7 bases, with 13 bases left in between. The chain's CDR3 is CASSQDHHPGNTIYF. CDR3 sequence (DNA): TGTGCCAGCAGCCAAGACCACCATCCGGGGAACACCATATATTTT.

This sequence joins TRBV30 and TRBJ2-2, with a tentative D call TRBD2 (5 bases). Between the trimmed V and J ends, which lost 5 bases and 4 bases, there was a span of 11 bases. This CDR3 is built from 13 residues. Germline CDR1 is GTSNPN and CDR2 is SVGIG (reference sequence). The CDR3 reads CAWSTTSTGELFF. In DNA form, the CDR3 reads TGTGCCTGGTCCACCACTAGCACCGGGGAGCTGTTTTTT.

This rearrangement joins TRBV5-1 to TRBJ2-7; D unresolved. Germline V gene sequence: CDR1 SGHRS, CDR2 YFSETQ. The CDR3 totals 14 residues. Trimming cost V 0 bases and J 2 bases, with 9 bases left between them. The CDR3 DNA sequence: TGCGCCAGCAGCTTGGCCTTAGTCCCCTACGAGCAGTACTTC. It specifies CASSLALVPYEQYF.

The chain combines TRBV7-3 with TRBJ2-3, with D possibly matching TRBD1 (6 bases). Germline CDR1 SGHTA, CDR2 FQGTGA. The CDR3 totals 15 residues. V shed 5 bases and J shed 0 bases, with 12 bases lying between them. The CDR3 spells CASSLRGSSTDTQYF. CDR3 in DNA: TGTGCCAGCAGCCTCAGGGGCTCTAGCACAGATACGCAGTATTTT.

The J gene is TRBJ2-3, the V gene TRBV7-4; 11 bases align to TRBD2. The J segment lost 2 bases and the V segment lost 7 bases, leaving 14 bases of the junction unmatched. The germline gives CDR1 SGHVT, CDR2 SQSDAQ. This CDR3 has 18 residues. The CDR3 spells CASILPLAGGPPTDTQYF. The CDR3 DNA follows: TGTGCCAGCATCCTCCCGTTAGCGGGGGGGCCCCCCACAGATACGCAGTATTTT.

The chain recombines TRBV7-2 with TRBJ2-2; tentative D call: TRBD2 (5 bases). Trimming left V 5 bases short and J 2 bases short, with 9 bases between. CDR1 is SGHTA, CDR2 FQGNSA, per germline. The CDR3 extends over 14 amino acids. The CDR3 reads CASSPRVNTGELFF. The DNA of the CDR3 is TGTGCCAGCAGCCCGCGGGTAAACACCGGGGAGCTGTTTTTT.

The V gene is TRBV19, the J gene TRBJ1-6; D call uncertain. V gave up 0 bases and J gave up 7 bases, with 7 bases separating them. The CDR3 is made up of 14 amino acids. CDR1 LNHDA and CDR2 SQIVND come from the germline V gene (reference sequence). CDR3 in DNA: TGTGCCAGTAGTATAGATACCCGAAATTCACCCCTCCACTTT. It codes for CASSIDTRNSPLHF.

The rearrangement joins TRBV2 to TRBJ1-3; D call uncertain. The CDR3 is 12 residues long. The V and J ends lost 3 bases and 5 bases respectively, with 5 bases between them. Germline loops: CDR1 SNHLY, CDR2 FYNNEI. CDR3: CASSEARNTIYF. The CDR3, as DNA: TGTGCCAGCAGTGAGGCCCGAAACACCATATATTTT. The full variable domain, in which reference TRBV2 and TRBJ1-3 provide the parts outside the CDR3, is EPEVTQTPSHQVTQMGQEVILRCVPISNHLYFYWYRQILGQKVEFLVSFYNNEISEKSEIFDDQFSVERPDGSNFTLKIRSTKLEDSAMYFCASSEARNTIYFGEGSWLTVV.

The V and J genes are TRBV10-3 and TRBJ1-2; D ambiguous. The germline V gene encodes CDR1 ENHRY and CDR2 SYGVKD. The CDR3 is 14 residues long. Trimming stripped 0 bases from V and 1 base from J, with 6 bases between. CDR3 DNA: TGTGCCATCAGTGAGTCCACAGTTAACTATGGCTACACCTTC. Translating it yields CAISESTVNYGYTF.

This CDR3 reads CASSLDRGNTEAFF. DNA for the CDR3: TGTGCCAGCAGCTTGGACAGGGGGAACACTGAAGCTTTCTTT. The J gene is TRBJ1-1, the V gene TRBV5-4; 7 bases line up with TRBD1. Losses at the gene ends were 0 bases for V and 1 base for J; bases not matched to a gene: 0. Looked up from germline, CDR1 is SGHNT and CDR2 is YYREEE (reference sequence). This CDR3 is built from 14 residues.

V gene TRBV7-8 combines with J gene TRBJ1-4; the D is unclear. V was cut by 5 bases and J by 0 bases, with 10 bases left in between. Germline CDR1 reads SGHVS; CDR2 reads FQNEAQ. The CDR3 is made up of 15 amino acids. CDR3 bases: TGTGCCAGCAGCCTTCAGATTACAACTAATGAAAAACTGTTTTTT. This sequence encodes CASSLQITTNEKLFF.

The chain employs TRBV24-1 and TRBJ1-2; D might be TRBD1 (5 bases). The germline V and J ends were trimmed by 3 bases and 5 bases, with 15 bases remaining between them. Germline CDR1 KGHDR, CDR2 SFDVKD. This CDR3 comprises 15 residues. DNA for the CDR3: TGTGCCACCAGTGATCCAAGACCGGGGCGATATGGCTACACCTTC. Amino acids: CATSDPRPGRYGYTF.

The chain is built from TRBV6-5 and TRBJ2-5; D perhaps matches TRBD1 (7 bases). The CDR3 consists of 15 residues. The V end was cut by 2 bases, the J end by 1 base, with 11 bases between. The V gene's germline CDR1 is MNHEY and CDR2 SVGAGI. The CDR3 DNA is TGTGCCAGCAGTTACGGCGGGACAGTCCAAGAGACCCAGTACTTC. It translates to CASSYGGTVQETQYF.

The V gene is TRBV6-1, the J gene TRBJ2-3; perhaps TRBD2 as D (5 bases). Germline V gene data show CDR1 as MNHNS and CDR2 as SASEGT. CDR3 length: 15 amino acids. V lost 1 base and J lost 3, with 11 bases in between. The CDR3 here is CASSEGRTVTDTQYF. The CDR3 DNA is TGTGCCAGCAGTGAAGGAAGGACTGTTACAGATACGCAGTATTTT.

The genes are TRBV2 and TRBJ1-5; possible D gene TRBD1, 5 bases. The CDR3 contains 14 residues. Germline loops: CDR1 SNHLY, CDR2 FYNNEI. Trimming left V 6 bases short and J 7 bases short, with 16 bases between. CDR3 protein: CASRMFREGQPQHF. DNA for the CDR3: TGTGCCAGCAGGATGTTCAGGGAAGGCCAGCCCCAGCATTTT.